The 13 T cell receptor beta chains presented below share a single source sample, sequenced in a study of cytotoxic CD8 clonotypes in ibrutinib-treated CLL. TCRdb keeps only in-frame clones here, not all; method: immunoSEQ multiplex PCR. The sample lists approximately 100,000 clones, about 53% seen once, with about 40% in the top ten. Sequenced here: PBMCs, sampled after 24 months of ibrutinib treatment. These receptors came from a human donor with chronic lymphocytic leukemia.

The chain joins TRBV7-2 to TRBJ2-3; no clear D gene. This CDR3 comprises 12 residues. The V gene lost 5 bases and the J gene lost 0 bases, with 3 bases spanning the gap. Germline CDR1 reads SGHTA; CDR2 reads FQGNSA. CDR3 amino acids: CASSSSTDTQYF. The CDR3 nucleotides read TGTGCCAGCAGCAGTAGCACAGATACGCAGTATTTT. The full variable domain, completed using reference TRBV7-2 and TRBJ2-3, is GAGVSQSPSNKVTEKGKDVELRCDPISGHTALYWYRQSLGQGLEFLIYFQGNSAPDKSGLPSDRFSAERTGGSVSTLTIQRTQQEDSAVYLCASSSSTDTQYFGPGTRLTVL.

The chain combines TRBV19 with TRBJ1-3; 7 bases fit TRBD1. The germline V gene has CDR1 LNHDA and CDR2 SQIVND (reference sequence). The CDR3 contains 15 residues. V shed 3 bases and J 4 bases; nucleotides not matched to a gene: 6. CDR3 region: CASSITQGVGNTIYF. The CDR3 DNA follows: TGTGCCAGTAGTATTACTCAGGGGGTCGGAAACACCATATATTTT.

The CDR3 DNA reads as TGTGCCAGCAGTGATTCACTGGGGACAGCCTATGGCTACACCTTC. Translation: CASSDSLGTAYGYTF. V usage is TRBV6-1 and J usage is TRBJ1-2; 7 bases line up with TRBD1. After removal of 3 bases from V and 4 bases from J, the junction contained 8 bases not matched to a gene. Germline V lookup: CDR1 MNHNS, CDR2 SASEGT. CDR3 length equals 15 residues.

With respect to this clone: The same CDR3 is also encoded by other DNA sequences in this sample. This chain joins TRBV29-1 and TRBJ1-1, with D possibly being TRBD1 (6 bases). The germline V and J ends were trimmed by 5 bases and 8 bases, with 15 bases remaining between them. CDR1 is SQVTM and CDR2 is ANQGSEA in the germline V gene. The CDR3 totals 12 residues. This CDR3 reads CSVHPGGTEAFF. The CDR3 DNA reads as TGCAGCGTTCACCCGGGCGGGACAGAAGCTTTCTTT.

This clone was seen more than once but under ten times. V is TRBV5-3 and J is TRBJ2-7; TRBD1 agrees at 11 bases. TRBV5-3 is marked as an open reading frame, function uncertain. V shed 4 bases and J 2 bases; nucleotides not matched to a gene: 2. This CDR3 region has 14 residues. CDR3: CARSPGQGAYEQYF. CDR3 nucleotides: TGTGCCAGAAGCCCGGGACAGGGGGCCTACGAGCAGTACTTC.

CDR3 nucleotide sequence: TGTGCCAGCTCACCACGGAGCGGGGACGAGACCCAGTACTTC. It encodes CASSPRSGDETQYF. The V call is TRBV18, the J call TRBJ2-5; 7 bases match TRBD2. CDR3 size: 14 residues. The V segment lost 1 base and the J segment 5 bases; nucleotides outside the gene matches: 4. Germline V gives CDR1 KGHSH, CDR2 LQKENI.

This chain uses TRBV7-2 with TRBJ2-3, with unresolved D. Trimming stripped 0 bases from V and 3 bases from J, with 10 bases between. Germline V gene sequence: CDR1 SGHTA, CDR2 FQGNSA. CDR3 size: 15 residues. Here the CDR3 reads CASSLALVRTDTQYF. As DNA, the CDR3 is TGTGCCAGCAGCTTAGCGCTGGTTCGGACAGATACGCAGTATTTT. The full variable domain, its missing parts supplied by reference TRBV7-2 and TRBJ2-3, is GAGVSQSPSNKVTEKGKDVELRCDPISGHTALYWYRQSLGQGLEFLIYFQGNSAPDKSGLPSDRFSAERTGGSVSTLTIQRTQQEDSAVYLCASSLALVRTDTQYFGPGTRLTVL.

The chain has TRBV30 and TRBJ1-1; no definite D call. CDR1 is GTSNPN, CDR2 SVGIG, per germline (reference sequence). Deletions cut 3 bases from V and 8 bases from J, with 16 bases between. The CDR3 has 13 residues. For the CDR3, the DNA is TGTGCCTGGAGCCCTTCGCTGAACAAGGAAGCTTTCTTT. Translating gives CAWSPSLNKEAFF.

The CDR3 here is CAWTRVAGELFF. The DNA for the CDR3 is TGTGCCTGGACCCGCGTAGCCGGGGAGCTGTTTTTT. The chain links TRBV30 to TRBJ2-2; D remains ambiguous. CDR1 and CDR2 from the germline V gene are GTSNPN and SVGIG (reference sequence). The CDR3 spans 12 residues. The ends were cut back, 4 bases at V and 6 bases at J, with 9 bases in the middle.

Only a few counts were recorded for this clone. The chain has TRBV11-3 and TRBJ1-2; TRBD1 is a possible D gene (6 bases). Between the trimmed V and J ends, which lost 5 bases and 6 bases, there was a span of 16 bases. This CDR3 is built from 14 residues. Germline V gene data show CDR1 as SGHNT and CDR2 as YENEEA. The chain's CDR3 is CASSPGQRRDGYTF. The CDR3 DNA follows: TGTGCCAGCAGCCCCGGACAGAGACGGGATGGCTACACCTTC.

V is TRBV29-1 and J is TRBJ2-3, with 7 bases fitting TRBD2. The germline gives CDR1 SQVTM, CDR2 ANQGSEA. CDR3 length equals 14 residues. Trimming cost V 7 bases and J 2 bases; bases outside gene matches: 9. CDR3 nucleotides: TGCAGCGGTGGGACGGGGGGAAACACAGATACGCAGTATTTT. It encodes CSGGTGGNTDTQYF.

The chain uses TRBV30 and TRBJ2-1, with 8 bases fitting TRBD1. The CDR3 contains 13 residues. CDR1 is GTSNPN, CDR2 SVGIG, per germline (reference sequence). V was pared by 4 bases and J by 8 bases, with 7 bases of the junction left unmatched. CDR3: CAWTGSQGDEQFF. The CDR3 region has the DNA TGTGCCTGGACCGGATCACAGGGGGATGAGCAGTTCTTC.

The chain carries TRBV27 and TRBJ2-3; 8 nucleotides align to TRBD2. V was clipped by 3 bases and J by 10 bases; unmatched bases: 6. The CDR3 covers 13 residues. CDR1 and CDR2 from the germline V gene are MNHEY and SMNVEV (reference sequence). CDR3 protein: CASSLGGREAQYF. CDR3 nucleotide sequence: TGTGCCAGCAGTTTGGGGGGGCGGGAGGCGCAGTATTTT.